This T cell receptor (beta chain) was profiled in a study of shared clonotypes between healthy human individuals. On the study more broadly: Donors had three CD4 naive, three CD4 memory, two CD8 naive and one CD8 memory plate apiece.

The input for sorted-subset replicate PCRs was approximately 200 ng DNA, about 30,000 T cell genomes. Libraries were prepared by immunoSEQ multiplex PCR; TCRdb keeps only in-frame clonotypes and omits some of them. Seen here are around 2,000,000 clones, roughly 91% observed once, and the top ten hold about 1.5%. Overall study findings and caveats: In general, naive subsets displayed greater estimated richness than memory subsets did.

Details on this clone: The antigen is not known.

Terminally differentiated effector memory CD45RA+ cells were excluded from the naive CD8 cells, which were CD45RO-negative and positively selected for CCR7. The CDR3 has 13 residues. V was cut by 4 bases and J by 5 bases, with 9 bases left in between. CDR1 KGHSH and CDR2 LQKENI come from the germline V gene. Sequencing input: naive CD8+ T cells from PBMCs. The TCR was taken from a man younger than 30 in good health. Some clones in this sample may be carry-over from other donors' samples. The chain employs TRBV18 and TRBJ1-5; no definite D call. The CDR3 sequence is CASSQKNHQPQHF. Here the CDR3 DNA reads TGTGCCAGCTCACAGAAGAACCATCAGCCCCAGCATTTT.